A single sample is the source of the 28 T cell receptor beta chains below, sequenced in a study of identical twins. TCRdb passed the 5' RACE reads through MiXCR, listing each CDR3 protein once. The repertoire holds under 300,000 distinct CDR3 sequences, with approximately 5.9% as singletons. These same records also appear under a second study, on T cells expressing NK-cell markers.

The sequenced sample consisted of CD8+ T cells sorted from blood. Receptors were obtained from a woman aged 18 to 35 in good health.

This chain joins TRBV20-1 and TRBJ2-7; a possible D gene is TRBD2 (5 bases). The V end lost 0 bases, the J end lost 7 bases, and 13 bases lay between the germline ends. The CDR3 is 13 residues long. CDR1 and CDR2 from the germline V gene are DFQATT and SNEGSKA (reference sequence). CDR3 sequence reads: CSARDRRSGEQYF. CDR3 DNA sequence: TGCAGTGCTAGAGACCGGAGGAGTGGGGAGCAGTACTTC.

In its sample, this clonotype was seen a few times. V and J are TRBV7-8 and TRBJ2-5; 8 nucleotides match TRBD2. The length of the CDR3 is 15 residues. V lost 3 bases and J lost 4; bases outside the gene matches: 7. CDR1 and CDR2 (germline): SGHVS, FQNEAQ. The CDR3 nucleotides read TGTGCCAGCAGCTTGTTTAGCGGGACGGGAGAGACCCAGTACTTC. This encodes CASSLFSGTGETQYF. Variable domain in full (rest from reference TRBV7-8 and TRBJ2-5): GAGVSQSPRYKVAKRGQDVALRCDPISGHVSLFWYQQALGQGPEFLTYFQNEAQLDKSGLPSDRFFAERPEGSVSTLKIQRTQQEDSAVYLCASSLFSGTGETQYFGPGTRLLVL.

This clonotype was seen more than once but under ten times. This chain's CDR3 is CAARPSGNTIYF. The CDR3 DNA sequence: TGTGCCGCCCGGCCCTCTGGAAACACCATATATTTT. The rearrangement uses TRBV12-5 and TRBJ1-3; D uncertain. The germline V gene encodes CDR1 LGHNT and CDR2 FRNRAP. CDR3 length: 12 residues. The entire variable domain, with the rest obtained from reference TRBV12-5 and TRBJ1-3, is as follows: DARVTQTPRHKVTEMGQEVTMRCQPILGHNTVFWYRQTMMQGLELLAYFRNRAPLDDSGMPKDRFSAEMPDATLATLKIQPSEPRDSAVYFCAARPSGNTIYFGEGSWLTVV.

Turning to this clonotype: An end of the junction does not agree with germline; a read error may underlie this. DNA for the CDR3: TGTGCCAGTTGGGGACAGACGTCTACTAATTATGGCTACACCTTC. Translating it yields CASWGQTSTNYGYTF. The rearrangement uses TRBV2 and TRBJ1-2, with TRBD1 matching 7 bases. The germline gives CDR1 SNHLY, CDR2 FYNNEI. The CDR3 covers 15 residues.

This clonotype has only a few counts. The V gene is TRBV7-9, the J gene TRBJ1-1, with D possibly matching TRBD1 (5 bases). Germline lookup yields CDR1 SEHNR and CDR2 FQNEAQ (reference sequence). The CDR3 is 13 amino acids. V was clipped by 1 base and J by 5 bases, with 8 bases between them. DNA for the CDR3: TGTGCCAGCAGCTTAGATGGGGGGACTGAAGCTTTCTTT. Translating it yields CASSLDGGTEAFF. The variable domain in full, with the rest retrieved from reference TRBV7-9 and TRBJ1-1, is DTGVSQNPRHKITKRGQNVTFRCDPISEHNRLYWYRQTLGQGPEFLTYFQNEAQLEKSRLLSDRFSAERPKGSFSTLEIQRTEQGDSAMYLCASSLDGGTEAFFGQGTRLTVV.

The chain is built from TRBV9 and TRBJ2-1, with D possibly TRBD2 on 6 matching bases. The V end lost 0 bases, the J end lost 8 bases, and 9 bases lay between the germline ends. In germline, CDR1 is SGDLS, CDR2 YYNGEE. The CDR3 consists of 13 residues. The CDR3 sequence is CASSVEDYDEQFF. CDR3 nucleotides: TGTGCCAGCAGCGTAGAGGACTATGATGAGCAGTTCTTC.

V is TRBV18 and J is TRBJ1-2; a possible D gene is TRBD1 (6 bases). V was pared by 3 bases and J by 6 bases, with 17 bases between. CDR3 length equals 15 residues. Germline-derived CDR1 and CDR2 are KGHSH and LQKENI. The CDR3 here is CASSPPRGGPNGYTF. The CDR3 bases are TGTGCCAGCTCACCCCCACGTGGGGGCCCGAATGGCTACACCTTC.

The CDR3: CASSQEMLDTQYF. The CDR3, as DNA: TGTGCCAGCAGCCAAGAGATGCTAGATACGCAGTATTTT. This rearrangement joins TRBV3-1 to TRBJ2-3; D remains ambiguous. The CDR3 runs 13 residues. Trimming shortened V by 0 bases and J by 5 bases, and 6 bases separated the two germline ends. Germline V gene lookup returns CDR1 LGHDT and CDR2 YNNKEL (reference sequence).

This clonotype was observed at least ten times. The junction departs from the called germline gene at one end, perhaps through a read error. The chain carries TRBV11-2 and TRBJ2-5; D not certain. CDR1 is SGHAT and CDR2 is FQNNGV in the germline V gene. The CDR3 totals 11 residues. For the CDR3, the DNA is TGTGCCAGCAGCGACCAAGAAACCCAGTACTTC. Translating gives CASSDQETQYF.

The CDR3 nucleotides are TGTGCCAGCAGCGAACTAGCTGGAGTTGCGGGGCCCGTGCAGTTCTTC. It codes for CASSELAGVAGPVQFF. The chain joins TRBV7-9 to TRBJ2-1; maybe TRBD2 (6 bases). The CDR3 runs to 16 residues. V gave up 5 bases and J gave up 12 bases, with 26 bases separating them. Germline values: CDR1 SEHNR, CDR2 FQNEAQ (reference sequence).

This clonotype was seen at least ten times. The J gene is TRBJ2-3, the V gene TRBV2, with D possibly TRBD2 on 6 matching bases. V was shortened by 5 bases and J by 4 bases, with 16 bases between the two germline ends. Looked up from germline, CDR1 is SNHLY and CDR2 is FYNNEI. This CDR3 region has 15 residues. The CDR3 protein is CASSSGTLGADTQYF. CDR3 in DNA: TGTGCCAGCAGTTCCGGGACTCTTGGGGCAGATACGCAGTATTTT.

This chain joins TRBV29-1 and TRBJ1-1; D not resolved. Germline CDR1 and CDR2: SQVTM and ANQGSEA. The CDR3 has 14 residues. V was trimmed by 5 bases and J by 1 base, leaving 14 bases between them. The CDR3 DNA sequence: TGCAGCGTTCTAGGTGGCACCGCGAACACTGAAGCTTTCTTT. Translation: CSVLGGTANTEAFF.

This clonotype was recorded at least ten times. This rearrangement joins TRBV12-3 or TRBV12-4 to TRBJ1-3; no reliable D call. The CDR3 is 16 amino acids. V dropped 3 bases and J dropped 0 bases, with 12 bases sitting between them. This chain's CDR3 is CASSFPDGLSGNTIYF. CDR3 nucleotides: TGTGCCAGCAGTTTCCCGGACGGACTCTCTGGAAACACCATATATTTT.

This clonotype has a single count. The rearrangement joins TRBV20-1 to TRBJ2-7; TRBD2 might be the D (6 bases). This CDR3 comprises 17 residues. In germline, CDR1 is DFQATT, CDR2 SNEGSKA (reference sequence). The V and J ends lost 1 base and 7 bases respectively, with 26 bases between them. The CDR3 DNA sequence: TGCAGTGCTAGAGGGGCGGGATCCTCCAGCCCTTTTCTAGAGCAGTACTTC. Encoded protein: CSARGAGSSSPFLEQYF.

This clonotype was recorded a few times. V gene TRBV4-1 combines with J gene TRBJ1-5, with unresolved D. CDR3 length equals 15 residues. Germline CDR1 is MGHRA and CDR2 is YSYEKL. V lost 1 base, J lost 5 bases, and 12 bases lay in between. CDR3 sequence: CASSQVFPGDQPQHF. The CDR3 nucleotides read TGCGCCAGCAGCCAAGTTTTCCCCGGCGATCAGCCCCAGCATTTT.

This clonotype was counted only a few times. The gene calls are TRBV10-3 and TRBJ2-7; D unclear. Deletions cut 4 bases from V and 6 bases from J, with 19 bases between. This CDR3 has 15 amino acids. Germline values: CDR1 ENHRY, CDR2 SYGVKD. DNA for the CDR3: TGTGCCATCAGTGTGGGTAGCATGGGAACGAGCGAGCAGTACTTC. It yields the protein CAISVGSMGTSEQYF.

This clonotype has ten or more counts. The chain joins TRBV10-2 to TRBJ2-7, with D maybe TRBD2 (7 bases). The CDR3 consists of 14 residues. The germline V gene has CDR1 WSHSY and CDR2 SAAADI. The CDR3 region is CPPRGGGPYYEQYF. The CDR3, as DNA: TGCCCTCCGAGGGGGGGGGGACCCTACTACGAGCAGTACTTC.

This clonotype was counted only a few times. The chain joins TRBV7-8 to TRBJ1-2; tentative D call: TRBD1 (6 bases). Trimming left V 4 bases short and J 0 bases short, with 21 bases between. The length of the CDR3 is 18 residues. The V gene's germline CDR1 is SGHVS and CDR2 FQNEAQ. The CDR3 bases are TGTGCCAGCAGCTCTGCCCGACAGGACTCAACCTCTAACTATGGCTACACCTTC. Amino acid sequence: CASSSARQDSTSNYGYTF.

CDR3 coding DNA: TGTGCCAGCAGCAGGACTAGCGGGGGTTCCTACAATGAGCAGTTCTTC. Protein: CASSRTSGGSYNEQFF. The gene calls are TRBV5-6 and TRBJ2-1; TRBD2 matches at 13 bases. V lost 4 bases and J lost 1; bases outside the gene matches: 2. CDR3 length: 16 amino acids. CDR1 is SGHDT and CDR2 is YYEEEE in the germline V gene.

This clonotype was counted many times. The chain employs TRBV12-3 or TRBV12-4 and TRBJ2-5, with D tentatively TRBD1 (5 bases). The CDR3 is made up of 15 amino acids. V gave up 0 bases and J gave up 3 bases, with 11 bases separating them. DNA for the CDR3: TGTGCCAGCAGTTTAGCGAGGACACCCAAAGAGACCCAGTACTTC. The encoded protein is CASSLARTPKETQYF.

V usage is TRBV30 and J usage is TRBJ2-1; 8 nucleotides align to TRBD2. This CDR3 has 15 amino acids. V trimming: 2 bases; J trimming: 6 bases; junction bases outside the gene matches: 9. The germline V gene has CDR1 GTSNPN and CDR2 SVGIG (reference sequence). The CDR3 nucleotides are TGTGCCTGGAGTTGGCTAGCGGGTCCGGGCAATGAGCAGTTCTTC. Protein product: CAWSWLAGPGNEQFF.

This clonotype was seen many times. The chain links TRBV6-1 to TRBJ2-5, with D maybe TRBD1 (5 bases). CDR3 size: 15 residues. Trimming removed 4 bases from V and 2 bases from J, with 14 bases in between. Germline loops: CDR1 MNHNS, CDR2 SASEGT. The CDR3 region is CASSGRQLRQETQYF. The CDR3 DNA reads TGTGCCAGCAGTGGGAGACAGCTCCGGCAAGAGACCCAGTACTTC.

The gene calls are TRBV7-2 and TRBJ2-3, with 11 nucleotides matching TRBD2. Germline V gene lookup returns CDR1 SGHTA and CDR2 FQGNSA. Trimming at V came to 5 bases and at J to 2 bases, leaving 6 bases not matched to a gene. CDR3 size: 16 residues. The chain's CDR3 is CASSGRLAGTTDTQYF. CDR3 nucleotide sequence: TGTGCCAGCAGCGGTAGACTAGCGGGGACCACAGATACGCAGTATTTT.

This clonotype was observed many times. This chain joins TRBV25-1 and TRBJ1-2; the match to TRBD1 covers 9 bases. V gave up 8 bases and J gave up 8 bases; unmatched junction bases: 9. CDR3 length: 13 residues. The V gene's germline CDR1 is MGHDK and CDR2 SYGVNS. The CDR3 spells CASGDTGGQGYTF. For the CDR3, the DNA is TGTGCCAGCGGGGACACAGGGGGCCAGGGCTACACCTTC.

This clonotype was detected only a few times. The chain employs TRBV29-1 and TRBJ1-1, with no clear D. This CDR3 comprises 13 residues. Germline V lookup: CDR1 SQVTM, CDR2 ANQGSEA. The ends were cut back, 4 bases at V and 1 base at J, with 10 bases in the middle. CDR3: CSVGSGENTEAFF. The DNA for the CDR3 is TGCAGCGTTGGAAGTGGAGAGAACACTGAAGCTTTCTTT. Using reference TRBV29-1 and TRBJ1-1 for the parts outside the CDR3, the full variable domain is SAVISQKPSRDICQRGTSLTIQCQVDSQVTMMFWYRQQPGQSLTLIATANQGSEATYESGFVIDKFPISRPNLTFSTLTVSNMSPEDSSIYLCSVGSGENTEAFFGQGTRLTVV.

The rearrangement joins TRBV12-3 or TRBV12-4 to TRBJ2-4; D possibly corresponds to TRBD2 (6 bases). The CDR3 runs to 13 residues. Trimming cost V 3 bases and J 3 bases, with 6 bases left between them. The CDR3 reads CASSLGGKNIQYF. CDR3 coding DNA: TGTGCCAGCAGTTTGGGGGGCAAAAACATTCAGTACTTC.

This clonotype was seen more than once but under ten times. The chain uses TRBV29-1 and TRBJ2-2, with D perhaps TRBD2 (5 bases). The CDR3 spans 15 residues. Trimming cost V 2 bases and J 0 bases, with 10 bases left between them. Germline V gives CDR1 SQVTM, CDR2 ANQGSEA. CDR3: CSVELAETNTGELFF. CDR3 bases: TGCAGCGTTGAACTAGCCGAAACGAACACCGGGGAGCTGTTTTTT.

This clonotype has just a few counts. CDR3 residues: CASSYLPRQDLSTEAFF. In nucleotides, the CDR3 is TGTGCCAGCAGTTACCTTCCGAGACAGGACCTAAGCACTGAAGCTTTCTTT. This chain uses TRBV6-5 with TRBJ1-1, with D possibly being TRBD1 (6 bases). The germline CDR1 and CDR2 sequences are MNHEY and SVGAGI. This CDR3 spans 17 amino acids. V dropped 2 bases and J dropped 4 bases, with 20 bases sitting between them.